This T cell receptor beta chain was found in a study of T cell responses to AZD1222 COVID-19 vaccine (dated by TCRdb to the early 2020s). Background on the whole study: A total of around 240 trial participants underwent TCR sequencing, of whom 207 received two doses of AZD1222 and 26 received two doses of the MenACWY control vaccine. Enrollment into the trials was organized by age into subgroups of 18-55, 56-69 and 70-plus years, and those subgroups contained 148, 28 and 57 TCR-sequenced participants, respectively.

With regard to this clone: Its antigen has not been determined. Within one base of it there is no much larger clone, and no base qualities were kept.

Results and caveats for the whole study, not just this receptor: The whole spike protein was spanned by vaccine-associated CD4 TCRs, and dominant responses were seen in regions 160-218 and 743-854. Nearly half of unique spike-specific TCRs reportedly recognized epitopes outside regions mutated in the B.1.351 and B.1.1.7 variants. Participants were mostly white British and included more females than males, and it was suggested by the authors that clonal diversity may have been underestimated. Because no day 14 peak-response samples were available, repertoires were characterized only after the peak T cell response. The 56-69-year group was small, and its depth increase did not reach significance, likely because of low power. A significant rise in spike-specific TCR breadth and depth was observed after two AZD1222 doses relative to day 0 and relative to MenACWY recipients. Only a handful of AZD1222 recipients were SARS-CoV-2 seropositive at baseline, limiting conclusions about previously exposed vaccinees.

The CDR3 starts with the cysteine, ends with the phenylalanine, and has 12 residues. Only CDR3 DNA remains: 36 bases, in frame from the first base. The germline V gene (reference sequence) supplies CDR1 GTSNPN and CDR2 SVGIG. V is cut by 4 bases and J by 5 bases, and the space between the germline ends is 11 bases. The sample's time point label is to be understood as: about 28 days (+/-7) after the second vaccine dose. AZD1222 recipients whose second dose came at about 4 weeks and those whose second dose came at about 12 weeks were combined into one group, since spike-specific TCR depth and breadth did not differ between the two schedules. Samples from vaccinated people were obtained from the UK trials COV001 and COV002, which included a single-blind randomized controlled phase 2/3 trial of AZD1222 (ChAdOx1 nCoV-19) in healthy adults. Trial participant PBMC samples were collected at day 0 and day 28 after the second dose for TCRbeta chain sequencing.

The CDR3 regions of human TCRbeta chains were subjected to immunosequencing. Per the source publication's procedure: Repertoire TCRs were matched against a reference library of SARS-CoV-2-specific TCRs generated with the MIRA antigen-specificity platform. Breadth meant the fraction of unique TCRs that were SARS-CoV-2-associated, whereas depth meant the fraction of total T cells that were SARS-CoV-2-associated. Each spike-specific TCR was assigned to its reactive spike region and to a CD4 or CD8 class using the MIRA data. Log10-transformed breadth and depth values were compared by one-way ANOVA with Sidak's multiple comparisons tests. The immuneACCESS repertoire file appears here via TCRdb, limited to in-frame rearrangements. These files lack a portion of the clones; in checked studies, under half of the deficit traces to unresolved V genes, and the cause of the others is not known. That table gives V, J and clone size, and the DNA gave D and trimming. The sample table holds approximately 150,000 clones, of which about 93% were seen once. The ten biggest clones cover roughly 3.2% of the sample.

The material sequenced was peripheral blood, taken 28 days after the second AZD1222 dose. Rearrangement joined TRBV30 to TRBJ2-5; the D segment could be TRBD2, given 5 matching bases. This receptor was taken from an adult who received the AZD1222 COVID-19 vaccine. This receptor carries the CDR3 CAWNRRGETQYF. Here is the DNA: TGTGCCTGGAATAGGCGAGGGGAGACCCAGTACTTC.